Each of the 14 T cell receptor beta chains below was sequenced from the same sample in a study of radiotherapy plus CTLA-4 blockade in lung cancer. This table comes from immunoSEQ multiplex PCR, and its TCRdb copy is limited to in-frame clones, with some not included. In the table there are approximately 30,000 clones, 60% to 80% of which are singletons. The sample here was peripheral blood, taken from a patient treated with radiotherapy plus ipilimumab. The receptor source for this set is a human donor with non-small cell lung cancer whose response to radiotherapy plus ipilimumab could not be evaluated.

The chain employs TRBV9 and TRBJ2-2, with D unresolved. Germline-derived CDR1 and CDR2 are SGDLS and YYNGEE. CDR3 length equals 14 residues. V was shortened by 0 bases and J by 0 bases, with 3 bases between the two germline ends. The CDR3 reads CASSVAANTGELFF. The CDR3 nucleotides are TGTGCCAGCAGCGTAGCCGCGAACACCGGGGAGCTGTTTTTT. Full variable domain (remainder filled in from reference TRBV9 and TRBJ2-2): DSGVTQTPKHLITATGQRVTLRCSPRSGDLSVYWYQQSLDQGLQFLIQYYNGEERAKGNILERFSAQQFPDLHSELNLSSLELGDSALYFCASSVAANTGELFFGEGSRLTVL.

This chain links TRBV9 with TRBJ2-2; TRBD2 agrees at 13 bases. J was trimmed by 7 bases and V by 0 bases; bases with no gene match: 9. CDR3 length: 18 amino acids. The V gene's germline CDR1 is SGDLS and CDR2 YYNGEE. CDR3 amino acids: CASSVEGGLAGAVGELFF. In DNA form, the CDR3 reads TGTGCCAGCAGCGTAGAGGGAGGACTAGCGGGAGCGGTCGGGGAGCTGTTTTTT.

This chain connects TRBV28 to TRBJ1-1; tentative D call: TRBD1 (5 bases). This CDR3 is built from 15 residues. V dropped 0 bases and J dropped 3 bases, with 11 bases sitting between them. Per the germline V gene, CDR1 is MDHEN and CDR2 is SYDVKM. CDR3 coding DNA: TGTGCCAGCAGTTTATGGACGGGGGGGTACACTGAAGCTTTCTTT. Translated, it gives CASSLWTGGYTEAFF.

The rearrangement links TRBV10-1 to TRBJ2-1; 12 bases are a match to TRBD2. Unmatched junction bases numbered 12, after V lost 3 bases and J lost 12 bases. The germline CDR1 and CDR2 sequences are WNHNN and SYGVQD (reference sequence). The CDR3 totals 16 residues. The CDR3 here is CASSDHTGLAGGGQFF. The CDR3 bases are TGCGCCAGCAGTGACCATACGGGACTAGCGGGTGGAGGGCAGTTCTTC.

The genes are TRBV2 and TRBJ1-5; 11 nucleotides match TRBD1. Trimming took 6 bases from V and 8 from J; bases not matched to a gene: 6. CDR1 is SNHLY and CDR2 is FYNNEI in the germline V gene. This CDR3 contains 14 residues. The CDR3 protein is CASRGGQGAKPQHF. Here the CDR3 DNA reads TGTGCCAGCAGGGGAGGACAGGGGGCAAAGCCCCAGCATTTT.

This chain joins TRBV4-3 and TRBJ2-2; the match to TRBD1 covers 9 bases. J gave up 3 bases and V 1 base, and 3 bases lay outside the gene matches. This CDR3 spans 16 amino acids. Germline V gene sequence: CDR1 LGHNA, CDR2 YSLEER. The CDR3 loop is CASSQVTGGDTGELFF. CDR3 DNA: TGCGCCAGCAGCCAAGTGACAGGGGGAGACACCGGGGAGCTGTTTTTT.

J is TRBJ1-6 and V is TRBV7-2; 9 bases are shared with TRBD1. The CDR3 is made up of 14 amino acids. Germline CDR1 and CDR2: SGHTA and FQGNSA. The V and J ends lost 6 bases and 7 bases, in that order; junction bases with no gene match: 4. CDR3 sequence (DNA): TGTGCCAGCAGTCGGACAGGGGACAATTCACCCCTCCACTTT. It specifies CASSRTGDNSPLHF.

The chain links TRBV7-2 to TRBJ2-1, with 12 bases matching TRBD2. CDR3 length equals 17 residues. With 5 bases clipped from V and 7 bases from J, the junction kept 12 bases outside the gene matches. CDR1 and CDR2 (germline): SGHTA, FQGNSA. CDR3 coding DNA: TGTGCCAGCAGCCCTCGCCGCAGGACTAGCGGGATTAATGAGCAGTTCTTC. This translates into CASSPRRRTSGINEQFF.

With regard to this clone: The same CDR3 can be traced to other DNA sequences in this sample. V usage is TRBV11-2 and J usage is TRBJ2-7, with D perhaps matching TRBD1 (5 bases). Trimming took off 4 bases at V and 3 bases at J, with 13 bases between the two ends. The CDR3 is 14 amino acids. Germline V gene lookup returns CDR1 SGHAT and CDR2 FQNNGV. The CDR3: CASSSDRGNYEQYF. The CDR3 coding sequence is TGTGCCAGCAGCTCGGATAGGGGTAACTACGAGCAGTACTTC.

The J gene is TRBJ2-6, the V gene TRBV11-2, with D possibly being TRBD1 (5 bases). With 4 bases removed from V and 1 base from J, the gap between germline ends came to 8 bases. CDR1 is SGHAT, CDR2 FQNNGV, per germline. The CDR3 is 15 residues long. In DNA, the CDR3 is TGTGCCAGCAGCTCCCAGGGATCTGGGGCCAACGTCCTGACTTTC. It encodes CASSSQGSGANVLTF.

This clone was found a few times. The V and J genes are TRBV11-2 and TRBJ2-7; no firm D call. Between the trimmed V and J ends, which lost 5 bases and 2 bases, there was a span of 10 bases. Germline CDR1 and CDR2: SGHAT and FQNNGV. The CDR3 contains 13 residues. The CDR3 protein is CASSPNRAYEQYF. CDR3 coding DNA: TGTGCCAGCAGCCCAAACAGAGCCTACGAGCAGTACTTC.

The rearrangement joins TRBV10-3 to TRBJ2-4; 11 nucleotides align to TRBD1. The V gene end was trimmed by 0 bases and the J gene end by 8 bases; junction bases not matched to a gene: 6. The germline gives CDR1 ENHRY, CDR2 SYGVKD. The CDR3 totals 16 residues. The CDR3 bases are TGTGCCATCAGTGAGTCTCTCCGGGACAGGGGGGACATTCAGTACTTC. Its protein product is CAISESLRDRGDIQYF.

This chain links TRBV27 with TRBJ1-1; weak D call: TRBD1 (5 bases). V was pared by 3 bases and J by 3 bases, with 11 bases between. CDR1 is MNHEY and CDR2 is SMNVEV in the germline V gene (reference sequence). CDR3 length: 14 amino acids. This CDR3 is CASSFTGGDTEAFF. In DNA, the CDR3 is TGTGCCAGCAGTTTTACAGGTGGGGACACTGAAGCTTTCTTT.

This chain links TRBV27 with TRBJ1-1; 7 nucleotides match TRBD1. This CDR3 has 15 amino acids. Looked up from germline, CDR1 is MNHEY and CDR2 is SMNVEV (reference sequence). V gave up 4 bases and J gave up 2 bases; unmatched junction bases: 7. This CDR3 is CASSSPQGLNTEAFF. In DNA, the CDR3 is TGTGCCAGCAGTTCACCACAGGGGCTTAACACTGAAGCTTTCTTT.